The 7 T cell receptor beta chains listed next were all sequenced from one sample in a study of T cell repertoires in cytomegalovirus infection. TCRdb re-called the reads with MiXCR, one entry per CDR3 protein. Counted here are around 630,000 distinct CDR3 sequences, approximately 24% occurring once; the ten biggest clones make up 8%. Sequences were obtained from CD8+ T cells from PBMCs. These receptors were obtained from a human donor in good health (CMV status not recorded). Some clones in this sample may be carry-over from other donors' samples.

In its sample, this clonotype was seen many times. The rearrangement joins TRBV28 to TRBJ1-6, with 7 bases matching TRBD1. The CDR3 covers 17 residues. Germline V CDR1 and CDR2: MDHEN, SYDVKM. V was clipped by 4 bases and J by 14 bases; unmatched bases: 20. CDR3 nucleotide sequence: TGTGCCAGCAGTTCCCGCATCCGGGACAGCCTTACTATCGCCCTCCACTTT. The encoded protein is CASSSRIRDSLTIALHF.

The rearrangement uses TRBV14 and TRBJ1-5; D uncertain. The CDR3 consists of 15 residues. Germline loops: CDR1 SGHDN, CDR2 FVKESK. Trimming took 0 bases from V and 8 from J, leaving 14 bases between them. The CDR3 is CASSQEKEGYKPQHF. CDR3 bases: TGTGCCAGCAGCCAAGAAAAGGAGGGCTACAAGCCCCAGCATTTT.

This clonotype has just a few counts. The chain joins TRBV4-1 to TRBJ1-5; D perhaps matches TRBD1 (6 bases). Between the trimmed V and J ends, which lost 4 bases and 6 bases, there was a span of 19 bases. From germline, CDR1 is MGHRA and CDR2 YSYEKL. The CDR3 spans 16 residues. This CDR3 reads CASSPVGYRVGQPQHF. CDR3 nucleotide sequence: TGCGCCAGCAGCCCGGTTGGTTACAGGGTTGGTCAGCCCCAGCATTTT.

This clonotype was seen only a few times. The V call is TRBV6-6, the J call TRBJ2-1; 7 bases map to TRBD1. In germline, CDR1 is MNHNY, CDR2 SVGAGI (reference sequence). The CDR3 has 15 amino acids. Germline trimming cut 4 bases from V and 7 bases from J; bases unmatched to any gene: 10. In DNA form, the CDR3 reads TGTGCCAGCAGTTTGGGACAGCACTTAGTAAATGAGCAGTTCTTC. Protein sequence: CASSLGQHLVNEQFF.

CDR3 coding DNA: TGTGCCAGCAGCCCAGGGGCCACGGCAATTTCACCCCTCCACTTT. It yields the protein CASSPGATAISPLHF. The chain has TRBV5-6 and TRBJ1-6; TRBD1 is a possible D gene (6 bases). This CDR3 has 15 amino acids. V lost 4 bases and J lost 9, with 17 bases in between. Germline loops: CDR1 SGHDT, CDR2 YYEEEE.

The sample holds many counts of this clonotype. CDR3 protein: CASSLAQKSDEQYF. CDR3 nucleotide sequence: TGTGCCAGCAGCTTAGCACAGAAATCGGACGAGCAGTACTTC. The V call is TRBV7-8, the J call TRBJ2-7, with D uncertain. Germline V gives CDR1 SGHVS, CDR2 FQNEAQ. V was pared by 0 bases and J by 5 bases, with 11 bases between. The CDR3 consists of 14 residues.

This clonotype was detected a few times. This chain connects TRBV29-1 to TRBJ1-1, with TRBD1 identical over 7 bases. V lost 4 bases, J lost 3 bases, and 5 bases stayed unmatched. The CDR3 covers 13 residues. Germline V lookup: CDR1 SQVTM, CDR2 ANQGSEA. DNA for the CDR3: TGCAGCGTTGGGTCAGGGGGGGACACTGAAGCTTTCTTT. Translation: CSVGSGGDTEAFF.